This T cell receptor beta chain emerged from a study of T cell repertoires in cytomegalovirus infection. Each CDR3 protein is one row after TCRdb ran MiXCR on the reads. The sample carries tens of thousands of distinct CDR3 sequences, about 24% recorded once. About this clonotype itself: The antigen remains unidentified.

The V end lost 1 base, the J end lost 0 bases, and 9 bases lay between the germline ends. The CDR3 is 15 residues long. The germline V gene has CDR1 SEHNR and CDR2 FQNEAQ (reference sequence). The sample in question was CD8+ T cells from cultured PBMCs, obtained from culture after CMV antigen stimulation. This chain links TRBV7-9 with TRBJ1-1, with D uncertain. The source is a human donor in good health (CMV status not recorded). Some clones in this sample may be carry-over from other donors' samples. CDR3 region: CASSLVRTMNTEAFF. CDR3 coding DNA: TGTGCCAGCAGCTTAGTCCGGACCATGAACACTGAAGCTTTCTTT.